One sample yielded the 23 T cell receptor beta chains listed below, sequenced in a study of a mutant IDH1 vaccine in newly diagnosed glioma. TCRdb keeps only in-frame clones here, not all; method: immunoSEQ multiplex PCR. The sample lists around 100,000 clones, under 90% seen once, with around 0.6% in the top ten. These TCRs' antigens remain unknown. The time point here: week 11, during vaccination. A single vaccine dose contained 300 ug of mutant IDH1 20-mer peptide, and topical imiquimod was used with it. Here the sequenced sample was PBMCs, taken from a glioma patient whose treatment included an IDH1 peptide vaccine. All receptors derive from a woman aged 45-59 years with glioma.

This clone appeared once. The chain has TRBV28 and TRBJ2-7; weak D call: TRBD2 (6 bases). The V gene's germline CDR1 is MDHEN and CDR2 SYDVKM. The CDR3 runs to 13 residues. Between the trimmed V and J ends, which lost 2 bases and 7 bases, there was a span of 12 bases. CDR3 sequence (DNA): TGTGCCAGCAGTTTAGCCGGGGGTTTAGAGCAGTACTTC. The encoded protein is CASSLAGGLEQYF.

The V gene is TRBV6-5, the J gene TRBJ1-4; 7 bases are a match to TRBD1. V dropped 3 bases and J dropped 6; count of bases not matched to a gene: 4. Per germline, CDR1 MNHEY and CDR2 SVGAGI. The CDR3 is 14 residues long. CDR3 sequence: CASSYIGGDEKLFF. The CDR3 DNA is TGTGCCAGCAGTTATATAGGGGGCGATGAAAAACTGTTTTTT.

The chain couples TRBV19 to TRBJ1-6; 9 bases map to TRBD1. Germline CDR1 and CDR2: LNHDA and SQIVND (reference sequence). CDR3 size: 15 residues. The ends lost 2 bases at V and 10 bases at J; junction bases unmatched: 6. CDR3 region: CASSISNRGRSPLHF. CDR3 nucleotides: TGTGCCAGTAGTATATCGAACAGGGGGCGATCACCCCTCCACTTT.

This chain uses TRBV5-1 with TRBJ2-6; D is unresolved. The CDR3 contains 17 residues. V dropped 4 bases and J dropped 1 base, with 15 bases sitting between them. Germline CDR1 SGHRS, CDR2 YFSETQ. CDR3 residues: CASSAGPDPSGANVLTF. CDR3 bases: TGCGCCAGCAGCGCCGGGCCGGATCCTTCTGGGGCCAACGTCCTGACTTTC.

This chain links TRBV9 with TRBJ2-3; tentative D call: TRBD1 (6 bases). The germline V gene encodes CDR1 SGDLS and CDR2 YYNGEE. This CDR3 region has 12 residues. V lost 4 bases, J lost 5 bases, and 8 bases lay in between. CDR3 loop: CASSTQGDTQYF. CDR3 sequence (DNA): TGTGCCAGCAGCACACAGGGAGATACGCAGTATTTT. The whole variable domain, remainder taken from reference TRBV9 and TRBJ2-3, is DSGVTQTPKHLITATGQRVTLRCSPRSGDLSVYWYQQSLDQGLQFLIQYYNGEERAKGNILERFSAQQFPDLHSELNLSSLELGDSALYFCASSTQGDTQYFGPGTRLTVL.

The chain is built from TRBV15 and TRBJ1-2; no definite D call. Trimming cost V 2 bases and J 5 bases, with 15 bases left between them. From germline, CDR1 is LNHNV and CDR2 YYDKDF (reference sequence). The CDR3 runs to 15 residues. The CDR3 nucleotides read TGTGCCACCAGCAGACGGACGGAGAACCTTTATGGCTACACCTTC. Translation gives CATSRRTENLYGYTF. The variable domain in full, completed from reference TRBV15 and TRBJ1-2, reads DAMVIQNPRYQVTQFGKPVTLSCSQTLNHNVMYWYQQKSSQAPKLLFHYYDKDFNNEADTPDNFQSRRPNTSFCFLDIRSPGLGDTAMYLCATSRRTENLYGYTFGSGTRLTVV.

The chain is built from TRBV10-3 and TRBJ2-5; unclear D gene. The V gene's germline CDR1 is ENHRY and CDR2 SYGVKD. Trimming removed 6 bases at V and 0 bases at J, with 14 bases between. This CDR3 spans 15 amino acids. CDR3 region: CAIRVGQTYQETQYF. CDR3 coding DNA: TGTGCCATCAGAGTTGGGCAGACGTACCAAGAGACCCAGTACTTC.

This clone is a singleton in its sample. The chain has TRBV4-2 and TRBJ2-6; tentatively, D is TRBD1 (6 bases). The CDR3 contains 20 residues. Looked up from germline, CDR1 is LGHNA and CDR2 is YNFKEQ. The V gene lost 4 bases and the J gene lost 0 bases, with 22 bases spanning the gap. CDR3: CASSLRTEALTLSGANVLTF. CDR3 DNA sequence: TGTGCCAGCAGCCTCCGGACAGAGGCCTTGACCCTCTCTGGGGCCAACGTCCTGACTTTC.

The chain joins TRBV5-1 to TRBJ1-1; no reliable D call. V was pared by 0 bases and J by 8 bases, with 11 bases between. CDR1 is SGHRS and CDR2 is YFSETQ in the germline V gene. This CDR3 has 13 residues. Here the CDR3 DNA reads TGCGCCAGCAGCTTGGCCCTTGTCACCGAAGCTTTCTTT. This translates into CASSLALVTEAFF.

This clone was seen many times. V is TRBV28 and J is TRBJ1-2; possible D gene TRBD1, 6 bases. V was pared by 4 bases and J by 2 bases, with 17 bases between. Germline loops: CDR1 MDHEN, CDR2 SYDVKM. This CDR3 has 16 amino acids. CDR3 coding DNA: TGTGCCAGCAGTTCAAATTCAAGGACAGTCAACTATGGCTACACCTTC. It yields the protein CASSSNSRTVNYGYTF.

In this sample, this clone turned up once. The CDR3 region has the DNA TGTGCCATCAGTGAGTCGAGGTCCAGGGGCACTGAAGCTTTCTTT. This sequence encodes CAISESRSRGTEAFF. The chain uses TRBV10-3 and TRBJ1-1, with D possibly TRBD1 on 6 matching bases. From germline, CDR1 is ENHRY and CDR2 SYGVKD. Deletions cut 0 bases from V and 4 bases from J, with 12 bases between. CDR3 length: 15 residues.

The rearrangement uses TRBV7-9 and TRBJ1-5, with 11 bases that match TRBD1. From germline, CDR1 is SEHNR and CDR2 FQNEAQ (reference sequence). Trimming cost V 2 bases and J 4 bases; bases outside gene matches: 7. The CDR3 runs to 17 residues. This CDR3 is CASSLTGQGANNQPQHF. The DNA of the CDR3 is TGTGCCAGCAGCTTAACAGGACAGGGGGCGAATAATCAGCCCCAGCATTTT.

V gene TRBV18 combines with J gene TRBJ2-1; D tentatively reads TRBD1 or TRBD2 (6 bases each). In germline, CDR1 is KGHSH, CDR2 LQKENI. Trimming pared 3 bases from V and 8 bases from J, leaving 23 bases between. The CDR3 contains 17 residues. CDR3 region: CASSPSARGGGNDEQFF. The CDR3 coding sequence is TGTGCCAGCTCACCCTCCGCCAGGGGAGGCGGTAACGATGAGCAGTTCTTC.

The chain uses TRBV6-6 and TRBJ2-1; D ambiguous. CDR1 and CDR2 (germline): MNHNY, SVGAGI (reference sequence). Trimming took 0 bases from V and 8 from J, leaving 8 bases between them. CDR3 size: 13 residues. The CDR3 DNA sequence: TGTGCCAGCAGTTACTCGGTAGGGTATGAGCAGTTCTTC. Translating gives CASSYSVGYEQFF.

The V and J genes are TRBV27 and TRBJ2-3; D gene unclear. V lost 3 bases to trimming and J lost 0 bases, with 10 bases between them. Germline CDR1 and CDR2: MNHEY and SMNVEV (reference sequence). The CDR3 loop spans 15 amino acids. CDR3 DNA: TGTGCCAGCAGTTTTGACATTCCTAGCACAGATACGCAGTATTTT. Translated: CASSFDIPSTDTQYF.

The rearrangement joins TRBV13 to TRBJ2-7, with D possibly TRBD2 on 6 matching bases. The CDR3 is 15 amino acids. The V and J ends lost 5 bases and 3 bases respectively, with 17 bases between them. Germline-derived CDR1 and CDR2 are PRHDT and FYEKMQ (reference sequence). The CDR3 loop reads CASSHFAGSRYEQYF. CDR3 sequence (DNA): TGTGCCAGCAGCCACTTTGCGGGGAGCCGCTACGAGCAGTACTTC.

The CDR3 bases are TGTGCCAGCAGCTCGCTACCGGGACAGGGGAATCAGCCCCAGCATTTT. Translation: CASSSLPGQGNQPQHF. This sequence joins TRBV7-9 and TRBJ1-5; 10 bases line up with TRBD1. This CDR3 spans 16 amino acids. Trimming removed 4 bases from V and 4 bases from J; junction bases left unmatched: 7. Per germline, CDR1 SEHNR and CDR2 FQNEAQ (reference sequence).

The CDR3 region has the DNA TGTGCCAGCAGCTTAGCGCGAAAGCCCCTTGGGGGTAACTATGGCTACACCTTC. Encoded protein: CASSLARKPLGGNYGYTF. The rearrangement links TRBV7-6 to TRBJ1-2; D possibly corresponds to TRBD1 (5 bases). Germline lookup yields CDR1 SGHVS and CDR2 FNYEAQ. CDR3 length: 18 residues. Trimming left V 0 bases short and J 1 base short, with 18 bases between.

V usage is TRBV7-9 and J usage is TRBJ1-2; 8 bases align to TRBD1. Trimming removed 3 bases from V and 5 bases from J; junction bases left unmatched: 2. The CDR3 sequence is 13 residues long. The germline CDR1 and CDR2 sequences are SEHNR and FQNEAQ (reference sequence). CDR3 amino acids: CASSLGQEYGYTF. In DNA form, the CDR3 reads TGTGCCAGCAGCTTGGGACAGGAATATGGCTACACCTTC.

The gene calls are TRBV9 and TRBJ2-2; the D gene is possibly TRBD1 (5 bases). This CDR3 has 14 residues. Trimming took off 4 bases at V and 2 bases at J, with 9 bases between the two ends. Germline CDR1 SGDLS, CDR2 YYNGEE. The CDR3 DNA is TGTGCCAGCAGCCCTGGACACAACACCGGGGAGCTGTTTTTT. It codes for CASSPGHNTGELFF.

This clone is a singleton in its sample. DNA of the CDR3: TGTGCCAGCAGTGGGCGTCCGTGGTACGAGCAGTACTTC. Translated: CASSGRPWYEQYF. The chain carries TRBV28 and TRBJ2-7; D uncertain. The CDR3 is 13 residues long. Germline V gene data show CDR1 as MDHEN and CDR2 as SYDVKM. Trimming took off 5 bases at V and 4 bases at J, with 12 bases between the two ends.

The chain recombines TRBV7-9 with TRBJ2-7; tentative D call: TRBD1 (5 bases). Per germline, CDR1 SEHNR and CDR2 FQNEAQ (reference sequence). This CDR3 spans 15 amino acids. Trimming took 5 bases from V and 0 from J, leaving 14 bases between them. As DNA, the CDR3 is TGTGCCAGCAGCGGGTCCCAGGGAAGCTCCTACGAGCAGTACTTC. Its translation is CASSGSQGSSYEQYF.

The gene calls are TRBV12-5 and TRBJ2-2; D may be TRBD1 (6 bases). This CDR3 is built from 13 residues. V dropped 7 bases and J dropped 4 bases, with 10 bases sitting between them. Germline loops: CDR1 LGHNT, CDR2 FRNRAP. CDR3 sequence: CASEPDSTGELFF. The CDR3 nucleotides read TGTGCTAGTGAGCCGGACAGCACCGGGGAGCTGTTTTTT.